This is a list of T cell receptor beta chains from one sample in a study of blood T cell repertoires in COVID-19. Sequenced by immunoSEQ multiplex PCR; TCRdb stores in-frame clones only, minus some. The table lists hundreds of thousands of clones, 65% to 90% of them singletons. The specimen sequenced was PBMCs or T cells enriched from blood (not recorded which). Receptors were obtained from a man aged 18 to 30 who had recovered from COVID-19. Both conserved end residues are part of each CDR3. A D gene is named only where the DNA matches it firmly. The size entry is marked missing in some rows and otherwise reads once, few, many or a size class.

NA	TRBV7-9	TRBD1	TRBJ1-6	TGTGCCAGCAGCGCCGGGACAGGGATCGCGTATAATTCACCCCTCCACTTT	CASSAGTGIAYNSPLHF
NA	TRBV6-5	NA	TRBJ1-2	TGTGCCAGCAGCCCCCGGGTCAGGGGCCATGGCTACACCTTC	CASSPRVRGHGYTF
NA	TRBV6-5	NA	TRBJ2-7	TGTGCCAGCAGTAGGGACATATGGGAGCAGTACTTC	CASSRDIWEQYF
NA	TRBV9	NA	TRBJ1-5	TGTGCCAGCAGCGGCCGGGAGGGCAATCAGCCCCAGCATTTT	CASSGREGNQPQHF
NA	TRBV2	TRBD2	TRBJ2-7	TGTGCCAGCATCCTAGAGGGGACTAGCGGGGCCCCGTACTTC	CASILEGTSGAPYF
NA	TRBV15	NA	TRBJ2-1	TGTGCCACCAGAGTATCAGGGGTTTCGTACAATGAGCAGTTCTTC	CATRVSGVSYNEQFF
NA	TRBV6-2/TRBV6-3	TRBD1	TRBJ2-7	TGTGCCAGCAGTTACGGGTCACAGGGGTCCTACGAGCAGTACTTC	CASSYGSQGSYEQYF
NA	TRBV11-3	TRBD2	TRBJ2-5	TGTGCCAGCAGCAACCCGGCGGGAGGTACTCTCGAGACCCAGTACTTC	CASSNPAGGTLETQYF
once	TRBV24-1	TRBD1	TRBJ2-2	TGTGCCACCAGCCCACAGGGGGGCACCGGGGAGCTGTTTTTT	CATSPQGGTGELFF
NA	TRBV27	TRBD2	TRBJ2-4	TGTGCCAGCAGTGTCGATAGCGGGGTGGCCAAAAACATTCAGTACTTC	CASSVDSGVAKNIQYF
NA	TRBV2	NA	TRBJ1-1	TGTGCCAGCAGGGGAGGATTTAACACTGAAGCTTTCTTT	CASRGGFNTEAFF
NA	TRBV5-4	NA	TRBJ1-1	TGTGCCAGCAGCTTGTTAGGGGGTGGGAACACTGAAGCTTTCTTT	CASSLLGGGNTEAFF
NA	TRBV7-2	NA	TRBJ2-2	TGTGCCAGCAGCCTCGGGACATTTTCCGGGGAGCTGTTTTTT	CASSLGTFSGELFF
NA	TRBV11-3	TRBD1	TRBJ2-3	TGTGCCAGCAGCCTATCCGGGACAGGGGCAGGGACAGATACGCAGTATTTT	CASSLSGTGAGTDTQYF